The sequence of this T cell receptor (beta chain) was determined in a study of T cells in Graves' hyperthyroidism and ophthalmopathy (dated by TCRdb to the late 2010s). For the wider study: TCR V-J signatures able to tell the groups apart were searched for in a discovery cohort of 90 to 100 patients, of whom 40 to 45 had Graves' ophthalmopathy and 55 to 60 had stable Graves' hyperthyroidism. An independent validation cohort of fewer than 20 hyperthyroidism patients and about 16 patients who later progressed to ophthalmopathy tested prospective prediction of ophthalmopathy. The 75 to 100 discovery patients were randomly split 7:3 into training and test sets. In roughly six Graves' hyperthyroidism patients, the study also compared T-cell repertoires from thyroid tissue with T-cell repertoires from blood. Once sampling was done, hyperthyroidism patients were given methimazole at a starting dose of 30 mg daily, whereas ophthalmopathy patients were given high-dose intravenous methylprednisolone. The paper reports TCR Vbeta CDR3 sequencing of some 140 peripheral blood samples: 43 ophthalmopathy, some 80 hyperthyroidism and approximately 17 progressor patients. Overall study outcomes, separate from this receptor: Sample size was not statistically predetermined, and investigators were not blinded to group allocation. A model built on a 13 V-J signature distinguished ophthalmopathy from stable hyperthyroidism, reaching about 88% sensitivity and about 81% specificity in cross-validation and 80%/75% in testing. Blood samples also contained most of the expanded thyroid clonotypes (frequency above 0.001), which suggests that blood repertoires may reflect thyroid immune responses. In validation, progression to ophthalmopathy was predicted by the model with approximately 67% sensitivity and roughly 72% specificity, a median of 6.5 months before onset.

A patient counted as having stable Graves' hyperthyroidism if no progression to ophthalmopathy occurred over 18 months of follow-up. Hyperthyroidism patients were newly diagnosed, had a disease duration of under 2 months, and were aged 18 to 65 years. Exclusion was applied to patients with uncontrolled infections, other autoimmune diseases, pregnancy or lactation. Diagnoses relied on clinical symptoms, serum thyroxine and TRAb, thyroid ultrasound and orbital computed tomography. Trizol reagent was used to extract total RNA, and RNA quality was then checked on an Agilent 2100 Bioanalyzer. The CDR3 sequence holds 15 residues, the cysteine and phenylalanine included. The read is trimmed to its CDR3 DNA, 45 bases read in frame from base 1. Trimmed from V: 1 base; trimmed from J: 5 bases; junction bases lacking a gene match: 7. CDR1 LGHNT and CDR2 FRNRAP were looked up in the germline V gene. This clonotype was detected ten times or more. Its antigen remains undetermined. The record has no base qualities; no much larger clone is one base away.

TCR beta CDR3 regions were amplified from RNA transcripts. For the first round of RT-PCR on the TCR CDR3, the HTBI primer set was used together with the Qiagen OneStep RT-PCR kit. The libraries were constructed in a second round of multiplex PCR and then size-selected and purified. Sequencing of the libraries was done on an Illumina HiSeq2000 using paired-end 100 bp reads. The study's own analysis went as follows. SOAPnuke was used to process the raw data, with reads discarded if the reads contained adapters or uncalled bases, had a mean Phred below 15, or lacked an exact constant-primer or identifier match. High-quality paired reads were merged with COPE v1.2.5, and unique nucleotide sequences were defined as clonotypes. MiTCR v1.1 was used to align clonotypes to the IMGT TRBV, TRBD and TRBJ reference segments. Only V-J combinations with frequency above 0.0001, covering about 99% of repertoires, were analysed. A TCS score was defined as the ratio between F50 (clonal expansion) and ExV (chaos), using BLOSUM62-based TCRdist between CDR3 peptides within each V-J. Welch's t-statistics and random forest reduced some 510 V-J features to 13, which were used in a naive Bayes classifier (R e1071). The similarity between thyroid and blood repertoires was quantified using the Morisita-Horn index. TCRdb itself trimmed the public reads at Q25 with fastp, ran MiXCR and retained productive beta chains. Here each entry gathers all rows of one CDR3 protein and keeps the most common genes and DNA. For this entry, the V and J calls and clone size follow TCRdb and not the study's own pipeline. The sample table contains roughly 570,000 distinct CDR3 sequences; only one count was recorded for 35% to 55% of them. The ten largest make up around 8% of the sample.

Sequencing was performed on peripheral blood or thyroid tissue (not recorded which). This sequence was found in a woman between 18 and 30 years old with Graves' hyperthyroidism. The chain couples TRBV12-5 to TRBJ2-7, and TRBD1 aligns with 8 junction nucleotides. The CDR3 sequence is CASGLEQGVKDEQYF. The sequenced DNA is TGTGCTAGTGGTTTGGAACAGGGGGTGAAGGACGAGCAGTACTTC.